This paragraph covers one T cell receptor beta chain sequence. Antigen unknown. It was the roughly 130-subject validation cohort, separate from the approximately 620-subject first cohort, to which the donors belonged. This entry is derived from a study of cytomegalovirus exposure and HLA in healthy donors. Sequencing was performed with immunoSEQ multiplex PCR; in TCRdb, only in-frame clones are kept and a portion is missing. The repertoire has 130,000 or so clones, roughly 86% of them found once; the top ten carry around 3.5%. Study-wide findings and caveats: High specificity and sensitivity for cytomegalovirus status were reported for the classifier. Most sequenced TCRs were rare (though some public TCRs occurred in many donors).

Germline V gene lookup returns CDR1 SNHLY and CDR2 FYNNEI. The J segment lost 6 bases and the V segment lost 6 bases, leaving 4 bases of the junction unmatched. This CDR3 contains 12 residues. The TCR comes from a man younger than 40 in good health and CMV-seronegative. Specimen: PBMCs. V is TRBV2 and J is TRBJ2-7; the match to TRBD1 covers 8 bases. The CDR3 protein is CASRVTGGEQYF. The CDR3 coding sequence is TGTGCCAGCAGAGTAACAGGGGGCGAGCAGTACTTC.